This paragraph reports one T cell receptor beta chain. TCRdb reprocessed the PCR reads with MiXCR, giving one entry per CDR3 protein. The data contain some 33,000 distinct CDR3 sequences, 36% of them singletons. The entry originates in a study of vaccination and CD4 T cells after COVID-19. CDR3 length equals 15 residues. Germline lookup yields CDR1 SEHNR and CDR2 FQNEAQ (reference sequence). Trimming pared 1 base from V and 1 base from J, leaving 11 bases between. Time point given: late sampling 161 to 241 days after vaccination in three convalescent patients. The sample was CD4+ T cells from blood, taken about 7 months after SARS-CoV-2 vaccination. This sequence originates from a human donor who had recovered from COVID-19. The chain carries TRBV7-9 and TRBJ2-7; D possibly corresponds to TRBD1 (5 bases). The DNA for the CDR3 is TGTGCCAGCAGCTTAGGACAGACCCCATCCTACGAGCAGTACTTC. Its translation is CASSLGQTPSYEQYF. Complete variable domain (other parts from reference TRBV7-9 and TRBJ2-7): DTGVSQNPRHKITKRGQNVTFRCDPISEHNRLYWYRQTLGQGPEFLTYFQNEAQLEKSRLLSDRFSAERPKGSFSTLEIQRTEQGDSAMYLCASSLGQTPSYEQYFGPGTRLTVT.